This T cell receptor beta chain was retrieved from a study of blood T cells in healthy people across ages. V was pared by 3 bases and J by 3 bases, with 4 bases of the junction left unmatched. Looked up from germline, CDR1 is DFQATT and CDR2 is SNEGSKA (reference sequence). The CDR3 consists of 14 residues. Donors each provided about 10 milliliters of peripheral blood. The use of a sample-barcoded 5' primer and a J-beta primer mix characterized a second PCR of about 7 to 12 cycles. One entry per CDR3 protein, called by TCRdb with MiXCR from the 5' RACE reads. The sample lists roughly 1.4 million distinct CDR3 sequences, roughly 59% seen once, with 6.7% in the top ten.

The chain recombines TRBV20-1 with TRBJ1-1; 10 bases are a match to TRBD1. This TCR was sampled from a man younger than 35 in good health. The sequencing sample was made of blood. The CDR3 loop reads CSARAGTGDTEAFF. Here the CDR3 DNA reads TGCAGTGCTAGGGCCGGGACAGGGGACACTGAAGCTTTCTTT.